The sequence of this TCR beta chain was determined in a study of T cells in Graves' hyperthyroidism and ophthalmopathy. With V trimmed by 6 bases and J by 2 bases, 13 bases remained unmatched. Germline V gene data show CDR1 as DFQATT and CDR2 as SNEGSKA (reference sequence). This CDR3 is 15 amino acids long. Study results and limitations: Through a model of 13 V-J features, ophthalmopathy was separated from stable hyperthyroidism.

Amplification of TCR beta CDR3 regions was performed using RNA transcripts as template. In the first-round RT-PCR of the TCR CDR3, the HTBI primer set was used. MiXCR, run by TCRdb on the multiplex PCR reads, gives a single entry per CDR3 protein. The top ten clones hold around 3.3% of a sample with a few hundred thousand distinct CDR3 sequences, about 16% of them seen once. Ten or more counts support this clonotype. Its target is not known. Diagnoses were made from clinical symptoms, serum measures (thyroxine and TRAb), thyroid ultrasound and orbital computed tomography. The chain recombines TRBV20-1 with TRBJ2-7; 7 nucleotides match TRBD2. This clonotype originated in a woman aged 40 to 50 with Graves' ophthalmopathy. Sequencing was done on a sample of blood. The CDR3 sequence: CSASMVAGVTYEQYF. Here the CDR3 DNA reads TGCAGTGCCAGCATGGTGGCGGGGGTAACCTACGAGCAGTACTTC.